A single sample gave rise to the 11 T cell receptor beta chains below, sequenced in a study of cytomegalovirus exposure and HLA in healthy donors. The PCR contained 60 Vbeta and 13 Jbeta primers. Only in-frame clones appear in the TCRdb table, and some are missing; sequencing was by immunoSEQ multiplex PCR. The table lists over 50,000 clones, around 90% of them singletons, with about 1.6% in the top ten. Sample: PBMCs. These receptors were obtained from a young man in good health and CMV-seropositive.

The chain combines TRBV30 with TRBJ1-6; no clear D gene. From germline, CDR1 is GTSNPN and CDR2 SVGIG (reference sequence). Trimming pared 1 base from V and 7 bases from J, leaving 14 bases between. CDR3 length: 15 amino acids. The CDR3 here is CAWSASRGSNSPLHF. CDR3 sequence (DNA): TGTGCCTGGAGTGCCTCACGGGGATCAAATTCACCCCTCCACTTT.

The chain recombines TRBV27 with TRBJ1-1; D gene uncertain. Trimming took off 5 bases at V and 3 bases at J, with 10 bases between the two ends. CDR3 length: 13 amino acids. The germline V gene encodes CDR1 MNHEY and CDR2 SMNVEV (reference sequence). CDR3 in DNA: TGTGCCAGCAGTCTAGTGGAGGACACTGAAGCTTTCTTT. This sequence encodes CASSLVEDTEAFF.

This clone was seen a handful of times. The chain carries TRBV5-8 and TRBJ2-1; the D gene is possibly TRBD1 (6 bases). Trimming took 3 bases from V and 9 from J, leaving 7 bases between them. Germline V lookup: CDR1 SGHTS, CDR2 YDEGEE. The CDR3 extends over 11 amino acids. This CDR3 is CASSWGREQFF. The CDR3 DNA sequence: TGTGCCAGCAGCTGGGGGCGTGAGCAGTTCTTC.

V is TRBV2 and J is TRBJ1-5, with D possibly matching TRBD1 (5 bases). This CDR3 has 15 residues. Between the trimmed V and J ends, which lost 4 bases and 2 bases, there was a span of 12 bases. Germline V gives CDR1 SNHLY, CDR2 FYNNEI. The CDR3 sequence: CASSARGGGNQPQHF. The CDR3 nucleotides are TGTGCCAGCAGTGCGAGGGGAGGGGGCAATCAGCCCCAGCATTTT.

This sequence joins TRBV10-3 and TRBJ2-2; TRBD1 matches at 9 bases. CDR1 and CDR2 from the germline V gene are ENHRY and SYGVKD. The CDR3 runs 15 residues. V dropped 3 bases and J dropped 7; count of bases not matched to a gene: 6. The CDR3 DNA sequence: TGTGCCATCAGTGAACCGGGACAGGGTATCGGGGAGCTGTTTTTT. Protein sequence: CAISEPGQGIGELFF.

The rearrangement links TRBV21-1 to TRBJ1-2; the listed D gene, TRBD1, was not tested against the DNA. TRBV21-1 is deemed a pseudogene. The CDR3 runs to 16 residues. This chain's CDR3 is CASSKLTGGWGGGYTF. The CDR3, as DNA: TGTGCCAGCAGCAAATTAACAGGGGGCTGGGGCGGTGGCTACACCTTC.

The V and J genes are TRBV27 and TRBJ1-1; 9 nucleotides line up with TRBD1. The germline gives CDR1 MNHEY, CDR2 SMNVEV (reference sequence). The CDR3 covers 13 residues. Trimming at V came to 6 bases and at J to 3 bases, leaving 2 bases not matched to a gene. CDR3 in DNA: TGTGCCAGCAGACAGGGGGCGGACACTGAAGCTTTCTTT. As protein: CASRQGADTEAFF.

The gene calls are TRBV6-5 and TRBJ1-3; 10 bases line up with TRBD1. The CDR3 consists of 15 residues. V dropped 6 bases and J dropped 2; count of bases not matched to a gene: 4. CDR1 MNHEY and CDR2 SVGAGI come from the germline V gene. The CDR3 bases are TGTGCCAGCAGCCAGACAGGGGGCCCTGGAAACACCATATATTTT. Amino acids: CASSQTGGPGNTIYF.

This clone was detected only a few times. The chain joins TRBV27 to TRBJ2-5, with 11 bases lining up with TRBD2. Germline values: CDR1 MNHEY, CDR2 SMNVEV (reference sequence). The CDR3 sequence is 16 residues long. The V segment lost 4 bases and the J segment 1 base; nucleotides outside the gene matches: 5. The CDR3 nucleotides are TGTGCCAGCAGTTCAAGACTAGCGGGGCTCCAAGAGACCCAGTACTTC. Its protein product is CASSSRLAGLQETQYF.

The V call is TRBV5-1, the J call TRBJ2-2, with 9 bases aligning to TRBD1. After removal of 4 bases from V and 1 base from J, the junction contained 8 bases not matched to a gene. Per the germline V gene, CDR1 is SGHRS and CDR2 is YFSETQ. This CDR3 region has 17 residues. Here the CDR3 DNA reads TGCGCCAGCAGCCCGCAACCGGGACAGGGGAACACCGGGGAGCTGTTTTTT. Its translation is CASSPQPGQGNTGELFF.

V usage is TRBV30 and J usage is TRBJ1-6, with 7 bases matching TRBD1. V gave up 2 bases and J gave up 8 bases; unmatched junction bases: 3. The CDR3 consists of 13 residues. Germline V gene lookup returns CDR1 GTSNPN and CDR2 SVGIG (reference sequence). CDR3 protein: CAWSSTGDSPLHF. CDR3 in DNA: TGTGCCTGGAGTTCCACAGGGGATTCACCCCTCCACTTT. Filled out from reference TRBV30 and TRBJ1-6, the complete variable domain reads SQTIHQWPATLVQPVGSPLSLECTVEGTSNPNLYWYRQAAGRGLQLLFYSVGIGQISSEVPQNLSASRPQDRQFILSSKKLLLSDSGFYLCAWSSTGDSPLHFGNGTRLTVT.